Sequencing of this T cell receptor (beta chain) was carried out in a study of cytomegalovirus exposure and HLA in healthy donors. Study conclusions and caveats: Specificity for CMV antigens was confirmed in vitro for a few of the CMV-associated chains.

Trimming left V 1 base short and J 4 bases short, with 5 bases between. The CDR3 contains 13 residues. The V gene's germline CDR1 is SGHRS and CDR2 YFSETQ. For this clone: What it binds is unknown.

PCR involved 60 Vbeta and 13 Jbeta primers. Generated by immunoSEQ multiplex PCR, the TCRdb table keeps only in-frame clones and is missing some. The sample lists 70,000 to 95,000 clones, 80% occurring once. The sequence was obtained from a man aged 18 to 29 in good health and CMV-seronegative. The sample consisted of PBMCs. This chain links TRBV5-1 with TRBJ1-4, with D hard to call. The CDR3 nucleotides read TGCGCCAGCAGCTTGCAGGTTAATGAAAAACTGTTTTTT. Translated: CASSLQVNEKLFF.